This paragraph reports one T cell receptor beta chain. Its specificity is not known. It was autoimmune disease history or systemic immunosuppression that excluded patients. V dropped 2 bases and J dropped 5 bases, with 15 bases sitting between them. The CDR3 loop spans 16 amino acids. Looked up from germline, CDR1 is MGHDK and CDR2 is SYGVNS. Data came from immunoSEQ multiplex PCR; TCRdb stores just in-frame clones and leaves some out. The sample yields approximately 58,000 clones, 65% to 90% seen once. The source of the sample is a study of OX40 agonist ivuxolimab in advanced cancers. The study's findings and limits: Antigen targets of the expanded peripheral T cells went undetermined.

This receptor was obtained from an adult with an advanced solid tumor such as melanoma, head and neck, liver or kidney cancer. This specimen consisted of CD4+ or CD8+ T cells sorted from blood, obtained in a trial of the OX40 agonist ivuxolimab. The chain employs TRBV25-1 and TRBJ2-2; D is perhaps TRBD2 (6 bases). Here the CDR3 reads CASSENELARTGELFF. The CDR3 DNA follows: TGTGCCAGCAGTGAAAATGAACTAGCCCGGACCGGGGAGCTGTTTTTT.